Sequencing of this T cell receptor beta chain was carried out in a study of CD8+ T cells in alopecia areata. Study-level results: There were also resident alphabeta T cells of normal skin sequenced in scalp samples.

Following RNA extraction, reverse transcription yielded cDNA that acted as the sequencing template. Repertoires were generated with immunoSEQ multiplex PCR, while TCRdb's copy carries only in-frame clones and drops some. This repertoire shows roughly 170,000 clones, 50% to 60% found once; its top ten account for roughly 15%. Obtained from alopecia areata patients were lesional scalp punch biopsies along with peripheral blood. On this clone itself: The antigen is not known.

The CDR3 loop spans 18 amino acids. The germline V gene encodes CDR1 GTSNPN and CDR2 SVGIG (reference sequence). V dropped 0 bases and J dropped 1; count of bases not matched to a gene: 11. The TCR comes from a human donor with alopecia areata. This rearrangement joins TRBV30 to TRBJ2-3; 9 bases line up with TRBD1. The specimen comprised CD4+ T cells sorted from blood, sampled at week 0. This chain's CDR3 is CAWSVGRLGQGGTDTQYF. The DNA for the CDR3 is TGTGCCTGGAGTGTGGGCAGACTGGGACAGGGAGGCACAGATACGCAGTATTTT.